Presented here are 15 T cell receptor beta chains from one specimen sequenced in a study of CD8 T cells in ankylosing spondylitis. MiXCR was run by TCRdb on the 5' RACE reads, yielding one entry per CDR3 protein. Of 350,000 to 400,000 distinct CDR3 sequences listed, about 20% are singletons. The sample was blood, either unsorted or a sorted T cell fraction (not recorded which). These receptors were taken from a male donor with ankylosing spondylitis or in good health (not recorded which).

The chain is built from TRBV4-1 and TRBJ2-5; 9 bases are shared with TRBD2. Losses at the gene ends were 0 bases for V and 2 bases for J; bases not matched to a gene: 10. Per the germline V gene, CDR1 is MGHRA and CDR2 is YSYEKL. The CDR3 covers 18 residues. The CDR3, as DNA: TGCGCCAGCAGCCAAGATCTGGGCGGGGGGGCTCGGCAAGAGACCCAGTACTTC. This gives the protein CASSQDLGGGARQETQYF.

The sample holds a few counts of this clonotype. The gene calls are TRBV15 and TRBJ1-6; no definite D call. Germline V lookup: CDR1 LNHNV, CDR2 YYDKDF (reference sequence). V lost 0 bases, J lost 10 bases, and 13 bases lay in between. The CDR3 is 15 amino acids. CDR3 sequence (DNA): TGTGCCACCAGCAGAGATTGGGAAAGTGGGTCACCCCTCCACTTT. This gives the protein CATSRDWESGSPLHF.

In DNA form, the CDR3 reads TGCAGCGTTTCTGAGCGGGGGGCGGGCGAGCAGTACTTC. Residues: CSVSERGAGEQYF. The rearrangement joins TRBV29-1 to TRBJ2-7; TRBD2 matches 9 bases. This CDR3 is built from 13 residues. V shed 5 bases and J 6 bases; nucleotides not matched to a gene: 8. From germline, CDR1 is SQVTM and CDR2 ANQGSEA.

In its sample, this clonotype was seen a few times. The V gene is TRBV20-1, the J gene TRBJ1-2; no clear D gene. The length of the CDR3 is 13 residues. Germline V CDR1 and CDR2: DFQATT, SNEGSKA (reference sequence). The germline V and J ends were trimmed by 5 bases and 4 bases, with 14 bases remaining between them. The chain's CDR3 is CSAPRAYSYGYTF. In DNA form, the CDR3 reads TGCAGTGCTCCCCGGGCTTATTCCTATGGCTACACCTTC.

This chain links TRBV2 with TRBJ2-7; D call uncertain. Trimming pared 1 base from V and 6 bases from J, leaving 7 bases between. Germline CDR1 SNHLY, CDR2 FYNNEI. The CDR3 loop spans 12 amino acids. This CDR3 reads CASSEGTVEQYF. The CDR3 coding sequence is TGTGCCAGCAGTGAAGGTACTGTCGAGCAGTACTTC. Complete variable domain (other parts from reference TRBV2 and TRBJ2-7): EPEVTQTPSHQVTQMGQEVILRCVPISNHLYFYWYRQILGQKVEFLVSFYNNEISEKSEIFDDQFSVERPDGSNFTLKIRSTKLEDSAMYFCASSEGTVEQYFGPGTRLTVT.

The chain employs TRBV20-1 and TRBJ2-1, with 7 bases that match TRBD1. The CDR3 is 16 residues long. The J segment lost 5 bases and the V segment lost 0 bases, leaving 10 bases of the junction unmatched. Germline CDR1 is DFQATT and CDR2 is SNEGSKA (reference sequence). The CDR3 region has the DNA TGCAGTGCTAGAGATCTTAACAGGGGATTGGACAATGAGCAGTTCTTC. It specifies CSARDLNRGLDNEQFF.

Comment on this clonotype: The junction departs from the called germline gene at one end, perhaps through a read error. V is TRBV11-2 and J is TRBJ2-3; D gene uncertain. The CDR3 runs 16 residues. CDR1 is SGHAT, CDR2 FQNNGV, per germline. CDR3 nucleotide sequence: TGTGCCAGCAGCTTATTCGCCGACCTTAACACAGATACGCGGTATTTT. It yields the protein CASSLFADLNTDTRYF.

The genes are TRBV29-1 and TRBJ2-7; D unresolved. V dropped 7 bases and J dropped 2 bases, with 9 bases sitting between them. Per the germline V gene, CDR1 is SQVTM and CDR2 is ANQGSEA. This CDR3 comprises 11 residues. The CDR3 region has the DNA TGCAGCGCGAAGTTACCCTACGAGCAGTACTTC. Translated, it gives CSAKLPYEQYF.

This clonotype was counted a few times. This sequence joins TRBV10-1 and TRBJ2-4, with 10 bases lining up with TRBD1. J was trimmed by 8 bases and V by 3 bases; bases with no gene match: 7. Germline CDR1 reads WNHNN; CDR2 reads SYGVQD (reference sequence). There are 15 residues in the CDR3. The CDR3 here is CASSDPGTGVDIQYF. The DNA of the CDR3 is TGCGCCAGCAGTGACCCTGGGACAGGGGTGGACATTCAGTACTTC.

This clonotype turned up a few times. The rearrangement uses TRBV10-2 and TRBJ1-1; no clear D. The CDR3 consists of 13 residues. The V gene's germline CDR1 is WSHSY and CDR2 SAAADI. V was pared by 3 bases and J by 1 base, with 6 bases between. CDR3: CASSDPGNTEAFF. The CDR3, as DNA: TGCGCCAGCAGTGACCCGGGGAACACTGAAGCTTTCTTT.

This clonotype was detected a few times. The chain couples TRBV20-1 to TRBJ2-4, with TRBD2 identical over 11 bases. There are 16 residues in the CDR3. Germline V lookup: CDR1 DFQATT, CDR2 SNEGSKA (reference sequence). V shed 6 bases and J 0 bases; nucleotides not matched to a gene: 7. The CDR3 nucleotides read TGCAGTGCGGGACTAGCGGTCATACCAGCCAAAAACATTCAGTACTTC. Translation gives CSAGLAVIPAKNIQYF.

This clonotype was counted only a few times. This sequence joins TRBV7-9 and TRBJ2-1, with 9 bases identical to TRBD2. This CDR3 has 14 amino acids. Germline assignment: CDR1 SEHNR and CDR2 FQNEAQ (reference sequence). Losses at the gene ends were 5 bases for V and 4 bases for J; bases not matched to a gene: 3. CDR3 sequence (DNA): TGTGCCAGCAGCGCGACTAGCGGATACAATGAGCAGTTCTTC. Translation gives CASSATSGYNEQFF.

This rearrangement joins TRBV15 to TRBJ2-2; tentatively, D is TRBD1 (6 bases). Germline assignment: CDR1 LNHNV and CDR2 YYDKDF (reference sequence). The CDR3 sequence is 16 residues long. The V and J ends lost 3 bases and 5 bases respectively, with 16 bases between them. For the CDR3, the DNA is TGTGCCACCAGCAGCCCTGGGGGCGTCTTTACCGGGGAGCTGTTTTTT. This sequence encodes CATSSPGGVFTGELFF.

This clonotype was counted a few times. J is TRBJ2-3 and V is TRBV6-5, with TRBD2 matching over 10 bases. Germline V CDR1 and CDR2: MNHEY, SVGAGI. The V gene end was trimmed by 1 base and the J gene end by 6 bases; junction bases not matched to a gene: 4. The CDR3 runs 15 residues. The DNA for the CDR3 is TGTGCCAGCAGTTACTATGCTAGCGGGGGTGATACGCAGTATTTT. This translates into CASSYYASGGDTQYF.

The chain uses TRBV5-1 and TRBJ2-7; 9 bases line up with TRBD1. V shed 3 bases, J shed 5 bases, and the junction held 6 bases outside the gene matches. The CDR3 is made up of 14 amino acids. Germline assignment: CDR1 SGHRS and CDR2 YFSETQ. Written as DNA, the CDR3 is TGCGCCAGCAGCTCGTGGACAGGGGACCACGAGCAGTACTTC. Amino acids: CASSSWTGDHEQYF.